Shown below are 24 T cell receptor beta chains from a single sample sequenced in a study of CD8 T cells in ankylosing spondylitis. TCRdb reprocessed the 5' RACE reads via MiXCR and lists one record per CDR3 protein. This sample has 250,000 to 350,000 distinct CDR3 sequences, with more than 20% found just once. Sequenced sample: blood, either unsorted or a sorted T cell fraction (not recorded which). These TCRs come from a female donor with ankylosing spondylitis or in good health (not recorded which).

A few counts support this clonotype. The chain is built from TRBV11-2 and TRBJ2-5; the D is unclear. The CDR3 extends over 14 amino acids. Trimming removed 5 bases at V and 0 bases at J, with 10 bases between. CDR1 is SGHAT and CDR2 is FQNNGV in the germline V gene. The CDR3 sequence: CASSNGRDQETQYF. The CDR3 DNA follows: TGTGCCAGCAGCAACGGTAGGGACCAAGAGACCCAGTACTTC.

There are a few counts of this clonotype. The chain links TRBV6-5 to TRBJ2-1; maybe TRBD2 (7 bases). V shed 0 bases and J shed 6 bases, with 9 bases lying between them. The CDR3 is made up of 14 amino acids. Germline V gene data show CDR1 as MNHEY and CDR2 as SVGAGI. The CDR3 is CASSYSGGPNEQFF. CDR3 DNA sequence: TGTGCCAGCAGTTACTCCGGGGGGCCCAATGAGCAGTTCTTC.

This clonotype was seen more than once but under ten times. The chain couples TRBV5-8 to TRBJ1-1; D gene uncertain. Germline CDR1 and CDR2: SGHTS and YDEGEE. The CDR3 spans 14 residues. V was clipped by 7 bases and J by 2 bases, with 15 bases between them. CDR3: CASAFSDLNTEAFF. DNA for the CDR3: TGTGCCAGCGCCTTTTCAGACCTTAACACTGAAGCTTTCTTT.

At least ten counts were recorded for this clonotype. The chain recombines TRBV12-3 or TRBV12-4 with TRBJ1-1, with TRBD1 matching over 7 bases. The junction had 5 bases not matched to a gene; V was cut back by 5 bases and J by 5 bases. This CDR3 comprises 13 residues. CDR3 DNA: TGTGCCAGCAGTCTATACAGGGGTACTGAAGCTTTCTTT. It yields the protein CASSLYRGTEAFF.

This chain links TRBV7-2 with TRBJ2-7; no reliable D call. CDR1 is SGHTA and CDR2 is FQGNSA in the germline V gene. Trimming took 4 bases from V and 5 from J, leaving 12 bases between them. The length of the CDR3 is 13 residues. The CDR3 sequence: CASSSKSRDEQYF. CDR3 sequence (DNA): TGTGCCAGCAGCTCCAAGAGCCGGGACGAGCAGTACTTC.

Remarks on this clonotype: This clone may be a read error of a much larger clone one base away. The chain couples TRBV9 to TRBJ1-6; the D gene is possibly TRBD1 (5 bases). Germline V gene lookup returns CDR1 SGDLS and CDR2 YYNGEE. CDR3 length: 15 amino acids. CDR3 coding DNA: TGTTCCAGCAGCGTAGAACCACGGGGCTATTCACCCCTCCACTTT. Its translation: CSSSVEPRGYSPLHF. The full variable domain, in which reference TRBV9 and TRBJ1-6 provide the parts outside the CDR3, is DSGVTQTPKHLITATGQRVTLRCSPRSGDLSVYWYQQSLDQGLQFLIQYYNGEERAKGNILERFSAQQFPDLHSELNLSSLELGDSALYFCSSSVEPRGYSPLHFGNGTRLTVT.

CDR3 protein: CSARTSGIVDTQYF. The CDR3 bases are TGCAGTGCTCGGACTAGCGGGATCGTAGATACGCAGTATTTT. The chain is built from TRBV20-1 and TRBJ2-3; 12 nucleotides align to TRBD2. The V gene end was trimmed by 5 bases and the J gene end by 5 bases; junction bases not matched to a gene: 5. CDR1 and CDR2 (germline): DFQATT, SNEGSKA (reference sequence). The CDR3 covers 14 residues.

The rearrangement links TRBV19 to TRBJ2-5; 9 positions match TRBD1. The junction had 6 bases not matched to a gene; V was cut back by 5 bases and J by 5 bases. Germline CDR1 LNHDA, CDR2 SQIVND (reference sequence). This CDR3 has 14 residues. CDR3 protein: CASSRTGVGETQYF. The CDR3 coding sequence is TGTGCCAGTAGTCGGACAGGGGTGGGGGAGACCCAGTACTTC.

This clonotype was observed at least ten times. The chain recombines TRBV29-1 with TRBJ1-5; no reliable D call. The germline CDR1 and CDR2 sequences are SQVTM and ANQGSEA. This CDR3 has 13 amino acids. Trimming removed 4 bases from V and 4 bases from J, with 11 bases in between. CDR3 sequence reads: CSVGYHLNQPQHF. CDR3 nucleotides: TGCAGCGTTGGTTACCACCTTAATCAGCCCCAGCATTTT.

In the case of this clonotype: A much larger clonotype is one base distant, so this may be a read error. The chain has TRBV29-1 and TRBJ2-1; D is undetermined. CDR1 SQVTM and CDR2 ANQGSEA come from the germline V gene. The CDR3 runs to 13 residues. The CDR3 region is CSVDRSRANEQLF. The CDR3 DNA follows: TGCAGCGTTGACAGGAGTAGGGCCAATGAGCAGCTCTTC.

There are a few counts of this clonotype. The rearrangement links TRBV7-2 to TRBJ2-5, with 7 bases that match TRBD2. The CDR3 consists of 14 residues. After removal of 5 bases from V and 3 bases from J, the junction contained 6 bases not matched to a gene. In germline, CDR1 is SGHTA, CDR2 FQGNSA. The CDR3 protein is CASSPSGGEETQYF. The DNA of the CDR3 is TGTGCCAGCAGCCCTAGCGGAGGAGAAGAGACCCAGTACTTC.

This clonotype was seen a few times. The CDR3 here is CASSTSFRTGVYNEQFF. The CDR3 DNA is TGTGCCAGCAGTACATCGTTTCGGACAGGGGTCTACAATGAGCAGTTCTTC. The genes are TRBV5-6 and TRBJ2-1; 9 bases map to TRBD1. Germline V CDR1 and CDR2: SGHDT, YYEEEE. V dropped 5 bases and J dropped 3; count of bases not matched to a gene: 12. This CDR3 has 17 amino acids. Together with reference TRBV5-6 and TRBJ2-1, the CDR3 gives the full variable domain: DAGVTQSPTHLIKTRGQQVTLRCSPKSGHDTVSWYQQALGQGPQFIFQYYEEEERQRGNFPDRFSGHQFPNYSSELNVNALLLGDSALYLCASSTSFRTGVYNEQFFGPGTRLTVL.

This clonotype occurred a few times. The chain uses TRBV10-3 and TRBJ2-2; D might be TRBD1 (6 bases). Trimming shortened V by 10 bases and J by 4 bases, and 16 bases separated the two germline ends. The CDR3 spans 14 residues. Germline V lookup: CDR1 ENHRY, CDR2 SYGVKD. The CDR3 coding sequence is TGTGCCACCAAAGAGGACAGAGTCACCGGGGAGCTGTTTTTT. Its translation: CATKEDRVTGELFF.

This clonotype occurred many times. The chain is built from TRBV7-2 and TRBJ1-2; D gene ambiguous. The V end lost 0 bases, the J end lost 0 bases, and 8 bases lay between the germline ends. The CDR3 covers 15 residues. Germline CDR1 SGHTA, CDR2 FQGNSA. CDR3 loop: CASSLAPAANYGYTF. CDR3 nucleotide sequence: TGTGCCAGCAGCTTAGCGCCAGCCGCTAACTATGGCTACACCTTC.

This clonotype was detected a few times. This CDR3 is CASSRTGSYNEQFF. In nucleotides, the CDR3 is TGTGCCAGCAGCCGGACTGGCTCCTACAATGAGCAGTTCTTC. The rearrangement uses TRBV27 and TRBJ2-1, with D possibly matching TRBD2 (5 bases). CDR1 MNHEY and CDR2 SMNVEV come from the germline V gene (reference sequence). The CDR3 covers 14 residues. Trimming took 6 bases from V and 0 from J, leaving 9 bases between them.

V and J are TRBV6-2 or TRBV6-3 and TRBJ2-7; 12 bases are shared with TRBD2. The junction had 9 bases not matched to a gene; V was cut back by 8 bases and J by 4 bases. The CDR3 contains 15 residues. Germline V gene lookup returns CDR1 MNHEY and CDR2 SVGEGT. The CDR3 DNA sequence: TGTGCCAGCTCCAGGACTAGCGGGAATCTGTACGAGCAGTACTTC. Translated, it gives CASSRTSGNLYEQYF.

The genes are TRBV12-3 or TRBV12-4 and TRBJ1-2; D is unresolved. V was pared by 3 bases and J by 3 bases, with 17 bases between. This CDR3 spans 16 amino acids. The CDR3 reads CASSLGTLMRDYGYTF. The CDR3 coding sequence is TGTGCCAGCAGTTTGGGTACCTTAATGAGAGACTATGGCTACACCTTC.

This clonotype was detected ten times or more. The chain employs TRBV29-1 and TRBJ2-7, with TRBD1 as a possible D gene (6 bases). V was pared by 6 bases and J by 9 bases, with 18 bases between. CDR1 is SQVTM, CDR2 ANQGSEA, per germline. CDR3 length equals 12 residues. CDR3 in amino acids: CSVAQGSSWQYF. The DNA of the CDR3 is TGCAGCGTCGCACAGGGATCGAGTTGGCAGTACTTC.

The rearrangement joins TRBV6-5 to TRBJ2-7; the match to TRBD1 covers 8 bases. The CDR3 consists of 16 residues. Unmatched junction bases numbered 14, after V lost 4 bases and J lost 6 bases. Germline V gene sequence: CDR1 MNHEY, CDR2 SVGAGI. This chain's CDR3 is CASSSPRTGKKSEQYF. The CDR3 nucleotides read TGTGCCAGCAGTTCGCCTAGGACAGGGAAGAAGAGCGAGCAGTACTTC.

This clonotype was picked up a small number of times. The V gene is TRBV20-1, the J gene TRBJ2-1; 9 bases agree with TRBD2. Germline CDR1 and CDR2: DFQATT and SNEGSKA (reference sequence). The CDR3 length is 14 residues. V shed 5 bases and J 0 bases; nucleotides not matched to a gene: 2. The chain's CDR3 is CSALAGNSYNEQFF. CDR3 nucleotides: TGCAGTGCTCTAGCGGGGAACTCCTACAATGAGCAGTTCTTC.

This clonotype was observed many times. The chain employs TRBV29-1 and TRBJ1-4, with a possible D match to TRBD1 (5 bases). The CDR3 totals 15 residues. V was shortened by 6 bases and J by 1 base, with 15 bases between the two germline ends. Per the germline V gene, CDR1 is SQVTM and CDR2 is ANQGSEA. CDR3 nucleotides: TGCAGCGTCACCTGGGGTGGGGGAACTAATGAAAAACTGTTTTTT. This codes for CSVTWGGGTNEKLFF.

In this sample, this clonotype turned up a few times. The chain combines TRBV4-2 with TRBJ2-1, with 9 bases identical to TRBD2. The CDR3 loop spans 16 amino acids. V was pared by 3 bases and J by 8 bases, with 11 bases of the junction left unmatched. Germline V gives CDR1 LGHNA, CDR2 YNFKEQ. The CDR3 bases are TGTGCCAGCAGCCAGGGACCGGGACTAGCTTGGGATGAGCAGTTCTTC. Amino acid sequence: CASSQGPGLAWDEQFF.

This clonotype was seen ten or more times. The chain links TRBV12-3 or TRBV12-4 to TRBJ2-7; TRBD1 is a possible D gene (5 bases). This CDR3 is 15 amino acids long. Trimming stripped 3 bases from V and 3 bases from J, with 15 bases between. In DNA, the CDR3 is TGTGCCAGCAGTTTGGACACAGGAGATCGCTACGAGCAGTACTTC. Translated: CASSLDTGDRYEQYF.

The V gene is TRBV25-1, the J gene TRBJ2-7, with 9 bases identical to TRBD2. J gave up 2 bases and V 1 base, and 3 bases lay outside the gene matches. The CDR3 sequence is 15 residues long. Germline loops: CDR1 MGHDK, CDR2 SYGVNS. Written as DNA, the CDR3 is TGTGCCAGCAGTGAATGGGCGGGAGGGCCCTACGAGCAGTACTTC. Translation: CASSEWAGGPYEQYF.